This TCR beta chain was recovered during a study of blood T cell repertoires in COVID-19. Study at large: COVID-19 samples, acute and convalescent, were from the United States, Italy and Spain. PBMCs, B-cell-depleted T cells, or T cells provided the cDNA or gDNA that made up the material.

Authors' processing steps: Estimation of nucleated cell counts was performed using reference gene primer amplification. Profiled with immunoSEQ multiplex PCR; TCRdb holds only in-frame clones, not every one. The DNA gave D and trimming, while V, J and clone size come from that table. The sample lists 120,000 to 150,000 clones; just under 90% were seen once. This CDR3 is built from 12 residues. CDR1 and CDR2 from the germline V gene are SGDLS and YYNGEE. Trimming left V 2 bases short and J 5 bases short, with 6 bases between. The chain recombines TRBV9 with TRBJ2-3; D remains ambiguous. Material for sequencing was peripheral blood. This TCR came from a woman aged 40 to 50 with acute or convalescent COVID-19. DNA of the CDR3: TGTGCCAGCAGCGTTTCTCTAGATACGCAGTATTTT. Protein: CASSVSLDTQYF.